The 15 T cell receptor beta chains in this list originate from one sample, sequenced in a study of blood T cell repertoires in COVID-19 (TCRdb year 2020). Receptor libraries were prepared by the immunoSEQ multiplex PCR assay. TCRdb's version of the immuneACCESS table is confined to in-frame rearrangements and falls short of the full clone set. An unresolved V gene accounts for under half of the shortfall where checked; the remainder is of unknown origin. The sample has a few hundred thousand clones on record, 87% of them singletons. The ten largest clones capture 7.8% of the sample. Source material: peripheral blood. Receptors were obtained from a woman aged 45-65 years who had recovered from COVID-19.

This clone appeared a single time. Other DNA sequences of this sample code for an identical CDR3. This chain uses TRBV4-2 with TRBJ1-5; TRBD1 agrees at 12 bases. Germline V gene lookup returns CDR1 LGHNA and CDR2 YNFKEQ. Trimming removed 0 bases from V and 6 bases from J; junction bases left unmatched: 15. The length of the CDR3 is 20 residues. The CDR3 protein is CASSQEVSNRDRGLIQPQHF. The CDR3 DNA reads as TGTGCCAGCAGCCAAGAAGTTTCAAATAGGGACAGGGGGCTAATTCAGCCCCAGCATTTT.

The J gene is TRBJ2-7, the V gene TRBV5-1; 7 nucleotides agree with TRBD1. There are 14 residues in the CDR3. The germline V gene encodes CDR1 SGHRS and CDR2 YFSETQ. The J segment lost 0 bases and the V segment lost 0 bases, leaving 0 bases of the junction unmatched. For the CDR3, the DNA is TGCGCCAGCAGCTTGGGGGACAGCTCCTACGAGCAGTACTTC. Translation: CASSLGDSSYEQYF.

The chain carries TRBV12-3 or TRBV12-4 and TRBJ2-2; D gene uncertain. With 5 bases removed from V and 5 bases from J, the gap between germline ends came to 9 bases. CDR3 length: 13 residues. CDR3 sequence reads: CASSDLSTGELFF. CDR3 bases: TGTGCCAGCAGTGATCTATCAACCGGGGAGCTGTTTTTT.

This clone is a singleton in its sample. The CDR3 here is CASKDSYTEAFF. In nucleotides, the CDR3 is TGTGCCAGCAAGGACAGTTACACTGAAGCTTTCTTT. The chain has TRBV6-5 and TRBJ1-1; perhaps TRBD1 as D (6 bases). Germline values: CDR1 MNHEY, CDR2 SVGAGI. The CDR3 length is 12 residues. The germline V and J ends were trimmed by 7 bases and 3 bases, with 9 bases remaining between them.

The rearrangement uses TRBV30 and TRBJ1-1; TRBD1 might be the D (6 bases). The CDR3 consists of 13 residues. With 2 bases removed from V and 1 base from J, the gap between germline ends came to 8 bases. Per germline, CDR1 GTSNPN and CDR2 SVGIG (reference sequence). The CDR3 nucleotides are TGTGCCTGGAGTAAACAGGGGAACACTGAAGCTTTCTTT. Translating gives CAWSKQGNTEAFF.

Of note for this clone: Other DNA sequences in the same sample also yield this CDR3. The J gene is TRBJ1-2, the V gene TRBV4-3; weak D call: TRBD1 (5 bases). Per germline, CDR1 LGHNA and CDR2 YSLEER. V dropped 0 bases and J dropped 5 bases, with 7 bases sitting between them. The CDR3 is made up of 13 amino acids. The CDR3 loop is CASSQDRAYGYTF. The CDR3 nucleotides are TGCGCCAGCAGCCAAGACAGGGCGTATGGCTACACCTTC.

CDR3 amino acids: CASSDRVNTGELFF. CDR3 coding DNA: TGCGCCAGCAGCGACAGGGTAAACACCGGGGAGCTGTTTTTT. V and J are TRBV5-1 and TRBJ2-2; 7 positions match TRBD1. Per the germline V gene, CDR1 is SGHRS and CDR2 is YFSETQ. V lost 4 bases and J lost 2; bases outside the gene matches: 2. The CDR3 has 14 amino acids. Filled out from reference TRBV5-1 and TRBJ2-2, the complete variable domain reads KAGVTQTPRYLIKTRGQQVTLSCSPISGHRSVSWYQQTPGQGLQFLFEYFSETQRNKGNFPGRFSGRQFSNSRSEMNVSTLELGDSALYLCASSDRVNTGELFFGEGSRLTVL.

The chain uses TRBV19 and TRBJ2-1; 8 bases fit TRBD1. CDR1 is LNHDA and CDR2 is SQIVND in the germline V gene (reference sequence). The CDR3 has 16 amino acids. V dropped 1 base and J dropped 2; count of bases not matched to a gene: 4. The CDR3 sequence: CASSIAQGGTYNEQFF. The CDR3 DNA sequence: TGTGCCAGTAGTATAGCACAGGGGGGAACCTACAATGAGCAGTTCTTC.

This chain connects TRBV28 to TRBJ2-4; no clear D. Per the germline V gene, CDR1 is MDHEN and CDR2 is SYDVKM. Trimming stripped 3 bases from V and 5 bases from J, with 8 bases between. The CDR3 has 13 amino acids. CDR3 in DNA: TGTGCCAGCAGTTTTTTACAGCAAAACATTCAGTACTTC. Residues: CASSFLQQNIQYF.

This chain links TRBV7-9 with TRBJ2-1; TRBD2 agrees at 12 bases. This CDR3 is built from 17 residues. The germline gives CDR1 SEHNR, CDR2 FQNEAQ (reference sequence). J lost 5 bases, V lost 5 bases, and 10 bases had no gene match. CDR3 in amino acids: CASSPQLAGGPNNEQFF. CDR3 in DNA: TGTGCCAGCAGCCCACAGCTAGCGGGGGGGCCCAACAATGAGCAGTTCTTC.

CDR3 protein: CATSDSHQNIQYF. CDR3 coding DNA: TGTGCCACCAGTGATTCACACCAAAACATTCAGTACTTC. This sequence joins TRBV24-1 and TRBJ2-4; D is uncertain. CDR3 size: 13 residues. CDR1 is KGHDR and CDR2 is SFDVKD in the germline V gene. The V and J ends lost 2 bases and 5 bases respectively, with 6 bases between them.

The rearrangement uses TRBV19 and TRBJ1-5; possibly TRBD1 for D (6 bases). CDR3 length: 15 residues. The germline V and J ends were trimmed by 9 bases and 4 bases, with 19 bases remaining between them. CDR1 is LNHDA, CDR2 SQIVND, per germline (reference sequence). In DNA, the CDR3 is TGTGCCAGCGAGGCGGGGGGCAATAGAAATCAGCCCCAGCATTTT. Its translation: CASEAGGNRNQPQHF.

V gene TRBV29-1 combines with J gene TRBJ2-7, with TRBD1 as a possible D gene (5 bases). The V and J ends lost 4 bases and 0 bases respectively, with 7 bases between them. The germline gives CDR1 SQVTM, CDR2 ANQGSEA. The CDR3 is 12 residues long. As DNA, the CDR3 is TGCAGCGTTGGGCAGGGCTCCTACGAGCAGTACTTC. Protein: CSVGQGSYEQYF.

This clone was observed a single time. The gene calls are TRBV6-4 and TRBJ1-6, with 9 bases fitting TRBD1. CDR1 is MRHNA and CDR2 is SNTAGT in the germline V gene. There are 15 residues in the CDR3. V dropped 6 bases and J dropped 10; count of bases not matched to a gene: 10. The CDR3 nucleotides are TGTGCCAGCAGCCTGGACAGGGGAAATAGCTCACCCCTCCACTTT. It encodes CASSLDRGNSSPLHF.

The CDR3 sequence: CASSDRTTVLLERFF. The CDR3 nucleotides read TGTGCCAGCAGCGATCGGACTACCGTACTATTAGAACGGTTCTTC. The J gene is TRBJ2-1, the V gene TRBV7-8; tentatively, D is TRBD2 (6 bases). The CDR3 length is 15 residues. V was cut by 5 bases and J by 15 bases, with 26 bases left in between. Germline V gene lookup returns CDR1 SGHVS and CDR2 FQNEAQ. The full variable domain, rest sourced from reference TRBV7-8 and TRBJ2-1, is GAGVSQSPRYKVAKRGQDVALRCDPISGHVSLFWYQQALGQGPEFLTYFQNEAQLDKSGLPSDRFFAERPEGSVSTLKIQRTQQEDSAVYLCASSDRTTVLLERFFGPGTRLTVL.